The T cell receptor (beta chain) described here comes from a study of T cell responses to AZD1222 COVID-19 vaccine (dated by TCRdb to the early 2020s). In terms of the full investigation: AZD1222 recipients given second doses at about 4 weeks or at about 12 weeks were pooled, since spike-specific TCR depth and breadth were not found to differ between the two schedules. A total of 230 to 250 trial participants underwent TCR sequencing, of whom nearly 210 received two doses of AZD1222 and some 25 received two doses of the MenACWY control vaccine. Trial participants were enrolled by age into subgroups of 18-55, 56-69 and 70-plus years, and around 150, 29 and 61 TCR-sequenced participants, respectively, were included in these subgroups. Results and caveats for the whole study, not just this receptor: The 56-69-year group was small, and its depth increase did not reach significance, likely because of low power. Because no day 14 peak-response samples were available, repertoires were characterized only after the peak T cell response. Epitopes outside the regions mutated in the B.1.351 and B.1.1.7 variants were reportedly recognized by nearly half of the unique spike-specific TCRs. After two AZD1222 doses, spike-specific TCR breadth and depth were significantly higher than at day 0 and than in MenACWY recipients. Most participants were white British and females outnumbered males, and the authors suggested that clonal diversity may have been underestimated. The whole spike protein was spanned by vaccine-associated CD4 TCRs, and dominant responses were seen in regions 160-218 and 743-854. Conclusions about previously exposed vaccinees are limited because only a handful of AZD1222 recipients were SARS-CoV-2 seropositive at baseline.

The CDR3 regions of human TCRbeta chains were subjected to immunosequencing. On the study's bioinformatics: Repertoire TCRs were checked for matches against a reference library of SARS-CoV-2-specific TCRs that had been generated using the MIRA antigen-specificity platform. Breadth meant the fraction of unique TCRs that were SARS-CoV-2-associated, whereas depth meant the fraction of total T cells that were SARS-CoV-2-associated. Using the MIRA data, each spike-specific TCR was assigned both to the spike region to which the TCR was reactive and to a CD4 or CD8 class. Log10-transformed breadth and depth values were compared by one-way ANOVA with Sidak's multiple comparisons tests. TCRdb stores this immuneACCESS table with in-frame sequences only. Part of the clones is absent; in the studies checked, under half of the shortfall reflects unresolved V genes, and no reason is known for the rest. V and J calls plus clone size are reproduced from that table; the DNA served to infer D and trimming. Here the sample has roughly 100,000 clones; 90% occur a single time. The biggest ten clones account for 4.8% of the sample.

On this clone: Its antigen has not been determined. Base qualities were left out, and no much larger clone turns up one base away.

CDR1 and CDR2 (MDHEN, SYDVKM) derive from the germline V gene. From its cysteine to its phenylalanine, the CDR3 spans 14 amino acids. Only the CDR3 DNA is retained, 42 bases long and in frame from the first base. Germline trimming amounts to 5 bases on V and 5 bases on J, with 4 as the count of junction bases outside the gene matches. The sample's time point, from its label and the paper: baseline before first vaccination. Vaccinee samples came from UK trials COV001 and COV002, including a single-blind randomized controlled phase 2/3 trial of AZD1222 (ChAdOx1 nCoV-19) in healthy adults. For TCRbeta chain sequencing, PBMC samples were collected from trial participants at day 0 and at day 28 after the second dose.

Recombination joined TRBV28 with TRBJ2-3; 10 bases in the middle match TRBD1. The specimen was peripheral blood, collected on day 0 of AZD1222 vaccination. This clonotype was sampled from an adult in good health. The DNA reads TGTGCCAGCAGTGACAGGGGGCGCGGAGATACGCAGTATTTT. Translated, it reads CASSDRGRGDTQYF.